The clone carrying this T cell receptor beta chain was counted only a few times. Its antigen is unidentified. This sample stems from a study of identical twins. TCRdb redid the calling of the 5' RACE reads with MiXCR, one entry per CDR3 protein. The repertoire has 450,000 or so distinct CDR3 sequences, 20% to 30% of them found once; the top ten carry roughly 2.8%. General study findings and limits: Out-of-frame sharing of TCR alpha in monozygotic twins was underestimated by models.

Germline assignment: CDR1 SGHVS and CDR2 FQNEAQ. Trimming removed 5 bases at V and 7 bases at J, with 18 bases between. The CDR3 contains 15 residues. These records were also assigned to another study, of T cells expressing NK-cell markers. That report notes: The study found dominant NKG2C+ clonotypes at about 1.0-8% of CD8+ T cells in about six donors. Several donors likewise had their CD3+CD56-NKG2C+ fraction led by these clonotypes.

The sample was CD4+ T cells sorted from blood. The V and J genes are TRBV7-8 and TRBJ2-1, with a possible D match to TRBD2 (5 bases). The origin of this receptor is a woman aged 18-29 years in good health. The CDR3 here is CASSLGRKAVNEQFF. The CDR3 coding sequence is TGTGCCAGCAGCCTAGGGCGGAAAGCGGTAAATGAGCAGTTCTTC.